This T cell receptor beta chain derives from a study of blood T cell repertoires in COVID-19. Background on the study: Acute-phase and convalescent COVID-19 samples originated in the United States, Italy and Spain. The cDNA or gDNA used as material had been derived from T cells, B-cell-depleted T cells, or PBMCs.

The CDR3 runs to 16 residues. CDR1 and CDR2 from the germline V gene are SGHDT and YYEEEE. The V and J ends lost 0 bases and 0 bases respectively, with 12 bases between them. In the original workflow: Amplified reference gene primers provided the basis for estimating nucleated cell counts. Measured with immunoSEQ multiplex PCR; TCRdb has only the in-frame clones, and not every one. That table gives V, J and clone size, and the DNA gave D and trimming. This sample has about 230,000 clones, with roughly 82% found just once. The chain has TRBV5-6 and TRBJ1-1, with D unresolved. The sample consisted of peripheral blood. This clonotype was sampled from a woman aged 40 to 50 who had recovered from COVID-19. The CDR3 spells CASSLGGREMNTEAFF. As DNA, the CDR3 is TGTGCCAGCAGCTTGGGAGGGCGGGAAATGAACACTGAAGCTTTCTTT.